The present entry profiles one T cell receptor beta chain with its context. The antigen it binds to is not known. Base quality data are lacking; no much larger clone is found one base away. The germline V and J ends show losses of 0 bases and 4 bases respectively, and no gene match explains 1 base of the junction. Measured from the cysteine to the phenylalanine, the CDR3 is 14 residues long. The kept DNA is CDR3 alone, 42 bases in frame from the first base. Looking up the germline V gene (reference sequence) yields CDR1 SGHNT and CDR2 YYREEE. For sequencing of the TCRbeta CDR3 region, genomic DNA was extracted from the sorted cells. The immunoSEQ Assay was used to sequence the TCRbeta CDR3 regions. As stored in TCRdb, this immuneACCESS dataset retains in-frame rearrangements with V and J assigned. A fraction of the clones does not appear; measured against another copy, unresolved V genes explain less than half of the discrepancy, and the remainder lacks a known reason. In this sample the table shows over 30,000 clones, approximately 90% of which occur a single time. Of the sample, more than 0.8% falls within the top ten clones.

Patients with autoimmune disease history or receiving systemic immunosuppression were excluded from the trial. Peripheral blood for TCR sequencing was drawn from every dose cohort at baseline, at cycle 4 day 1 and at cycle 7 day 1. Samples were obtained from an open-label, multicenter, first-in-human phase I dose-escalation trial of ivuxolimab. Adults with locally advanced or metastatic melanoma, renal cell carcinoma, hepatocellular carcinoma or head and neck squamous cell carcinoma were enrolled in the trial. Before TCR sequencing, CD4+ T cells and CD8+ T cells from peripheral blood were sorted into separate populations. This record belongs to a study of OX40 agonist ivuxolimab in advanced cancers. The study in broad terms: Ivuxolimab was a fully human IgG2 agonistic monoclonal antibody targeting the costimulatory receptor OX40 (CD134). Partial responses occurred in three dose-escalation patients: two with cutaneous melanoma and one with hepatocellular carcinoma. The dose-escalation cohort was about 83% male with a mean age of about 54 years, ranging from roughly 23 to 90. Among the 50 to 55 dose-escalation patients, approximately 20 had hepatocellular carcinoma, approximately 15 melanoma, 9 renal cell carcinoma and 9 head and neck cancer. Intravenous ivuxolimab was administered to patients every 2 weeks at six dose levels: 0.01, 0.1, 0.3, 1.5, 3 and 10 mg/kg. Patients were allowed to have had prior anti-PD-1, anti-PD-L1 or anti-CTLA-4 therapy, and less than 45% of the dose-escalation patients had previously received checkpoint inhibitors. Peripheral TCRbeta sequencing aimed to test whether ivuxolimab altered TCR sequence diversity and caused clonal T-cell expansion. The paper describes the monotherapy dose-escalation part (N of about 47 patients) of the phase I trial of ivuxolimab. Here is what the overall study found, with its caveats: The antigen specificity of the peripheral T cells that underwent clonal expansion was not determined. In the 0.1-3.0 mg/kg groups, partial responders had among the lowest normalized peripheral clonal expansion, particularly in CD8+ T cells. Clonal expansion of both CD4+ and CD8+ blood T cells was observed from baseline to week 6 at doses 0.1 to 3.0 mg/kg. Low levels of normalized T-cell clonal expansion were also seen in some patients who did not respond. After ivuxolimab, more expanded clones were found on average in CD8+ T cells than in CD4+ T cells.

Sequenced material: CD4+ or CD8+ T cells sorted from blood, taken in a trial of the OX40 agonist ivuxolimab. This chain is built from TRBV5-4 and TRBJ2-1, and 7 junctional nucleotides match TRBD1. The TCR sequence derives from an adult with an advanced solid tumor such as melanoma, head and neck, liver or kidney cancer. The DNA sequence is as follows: TGTGCCAGCAGCTTGGAGGACAGGTACAATGAGCAGTTCTTC. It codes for CASSLEDRYNEQFF.